This T cell receptor beta chain was profiled in a study of T cell responses to AZD1222 COVID-19 vaccine. Generated by immunoSEQ multiplex PCR, the TCRdb table keeps only in-frame clones and is missing some. The repertoire holds some 75,000 clones, with roughly 88% as singletons. Regarding this clone: Antigen: not known.

The V gene's germline CDR1 is SEHNR and CDR2 FQNEAQ (reference sequence). V lost 5 bases and J 5 bases, leaving 16 bases between the germline ends. This CDR3 region has 15 residues. Regarding the study as a whole: Spike-specific TCR depth and breadth grew after two AZD1222 doses. Among the donors, most were white British and more were female, and clonal diversity was possibly underestimated. Spike was spanned by vaccine-associated CD4 TCRs, with dominance at 160-218 and 743-854.

The TCR sequence derives from an adult in good health. The sample was peripheral blood, taken on day 0 of AZD1222 vaccination. The chain combines TRBV7-9 with TRBJ2-1; unclear D gene. The CDR3 DNA follows: TGTGCCAGCAGCCCTAGACTTCGGTGGGACAATGAGCAGTTCTTC. Its translation is CASSPRLRWDNEQFF.